This T cell receptor (beta chain) was retrieved from a study of OX40 agonist ivuxolimab in advanced cancers. The table came from immunoSEQ multiplex PCR; TCRdb's copy has only in-frame clones and leaves some out. The sample carries some 70,000 clones, 86% recorded once. The V segment lost 4 bases and the J segment 4 bases; nucleotides outside the gene matches: 6. The length of the CDR3 is 16 residues. From germline, CDR1 is PRHDT and CDR2 FYEKMQ (reference sequence). The chain employs TRBV13 and TRBJ1-4; the match to TRBD1 covers 10 bases. The sequence came from an adult with an advanced solid tumor such as melanoma, head and neck, liver or kidney cancer. The specimen comprised CD4+ or CD8+ T cells sorted from blood, sampled in a trial of the OX40 agonist ivuxolimab. In nucleotides, the CDR3 is TGTGCCAGCAGCTCATCCGGACAGGGGGGTAATGAAAAACTGTTTTTT. This gives the protein CASSSSGQGGNEKLFF.